These 11 T cell receptor beta chains were all obtained from the same sample, sequenced in a study of glioma-infiltrating T cells. Using RNA template, CDR3s of TCR alpha and beta were amplified with iRepertoire arm-PCR. TCRdb re-called the multiplex PCR reads through MiXCR, storing one row per CDR3 protein. Seen here are about 140,000 distinct CDR3 sequences, about 39% observed once, and the top ten hold roughly a fifth. Source material: glioma tissue, nonneoplastic brain tissue, or PBMCs (not recorded which). These receptors were obtained from a human donor with low-grade glioma or glioblastoma, undergoing nonglioma brain surgery, or in good health (not recorded which).

In this sample, this clonotype turned up a few times. This sequence joins TRBV2 and TRBJ2-7, with a possible D match to TRBD2 (6 bases). V lost 6 bases, J lost 6 bases, and 18 bases lay in between. CDR1 SNHLY and CDR2 FYNNEI come from the germline V gene. This CDR3 is built from 14 residues. As DNA, the CDR3 is TGTGCCAGCAGCCGGGACTCCACCGGAGGCGAGCAGTACTTC. It encodes CASSRDSTGGEQYF.

This clonotype was seen only a few times. The gene calls are TRBV6-1 and TRBJ2-7; possibly TRBD2 for D (6 bases). This CDR3 has 12 amino acids. With 7 bases removed from V and 6 bases from J, the gap between germline ends came to 13 bases. Germline V gene sequence: CDR1 MNHNS, CDR2 SASEGT. In nucleotides, the CDR3 is TGTGCCAGCAAAGCGGGCCTGGCCGAGCAGTACTTC. Translated: CASKAGLAEQYF.

The rearrangement uses TRBV20-1 and TRBJ2-1; 11 nucleotides align to TRBD2. Germline V gives CDR1 DFQATT, CDR2 SNEGSKA (reference sequence). V lost 6 bases, J lost 10 bases, and 11 bases stayed unmatched. The CDR3 sequence is 14 residues long. Here the CDR3 DNA reads TGCAGTGCCACCACTAGCGGGAGACGTCAAGAGCAGTTCTTC. Translated: CSATTSGRRQEQFF.

The genes are TRBV29-1 and TRBJ1-2, with D possibly being TRBD1 (5 bases). Germline values: CDR1 SQVTM, CDR2 ANQGSEA. V gave up 4 bases and J gave up 6 bases, with 9 bases separating them. This CDR3 spans 11 amino acids. CDR3 sequence (DNA): TGCAGCGTTGGAGGGGTGGATGGCTACACCTTC. It yields the protein CSVGGVDGYTF.

This clonotype occurred a few times. The CDR3 DNA follows: TGTGCCACCAGCAAGAGGGTGAACACTGAAGCTTTCTTT. Encoded protein: CATSKRVNTEAFF. This chain joins TRBV15 and TRBJ1-1; D is uncertain. V was trimmed by 4 bases and J by 0 bases, leaving 6 bases between them. The CDR3 covers 13 residues. Per the germline V gene, CDR1 is LNHNV and CDR2 is YYDKDF (reference sequence).

This clonotype was recorded a few times. The chain joins TRBV4-1 to TRBJ2-7; no clear D. The CDR3 runs to 14 residues. V shed 4 bases and J shed 4 bases, with 14 bases lying between them. Germline V lookup: CDR1 MGHRA, CDR2 YSYEKL. Here the CDR3 DNA reads TGCGCCAGCAGCCGAAAAGGGCTTGAGTACGAGCAGTACTTC. Translated, it gives CASSRKGLEYEQYF.

The CDR3 loop reads CSAPGQGSYNEQFF. CDR3 bases: TGCAGTGCCCCCGGACAGGGTAGCTACAATGAGCAGTTCTTC. The chain combines TRBV20-1 with TRBJ2-1; 8 positions match TRBD1. The CDR3 consists of 14 residues. CDR1 and CDR2 (germline): DFQATT, SNEGSKA (reference sequence). With 6 bases clipped from V and 3 bases from J, the junction kept 7 bases outside the gene matches.

The V call is TRBV4-1, the J call TRBJ2-7; D gene unclear. Trimming removed 3 bases from V and 2 bases from J, with 14 bases in between. The CDR3 sequence is 15 residues long. Germline CDR1 reads MGHRA; CDR2 reads YSYEKL. The CDR3, as DNA: TGCGCCAGCAGCCACCAGGAATTTGGAGCCTACGAGCAGTACTTC. Its translation: CASSHQEFGAYEQYF.

The chain links TRBV6-2 or TRBV6-3 to TRBJ2-7; TRBD1 or TRBD2 may be the D gene (5 bases each). There are 13 residues in the CDR3. V was shortened by 2 bases and J by 3 bases, with 8 bases between the two germline ends. Germline assignment: CDR1 MNHEY and CDR2 SVGEGT. The CDR3 DNA is TGTGCCAGCAGTTACGGGGGAGACTACGAGCAGTACTTC. Translated, it gives CASSYGGDYEQYF.

J is TRBJ2-7 and V is TRBV27; the match to TRBD1 covers 9 bases. The CDR3 covers 16 residues. Germline values: CDR1 MNHEY, CDR2 SMNVEV (reference sequence). J lost 7 bases, V lost 2 bases, and 12 bases had no gene match. The CDR3 sequence is CASSLKGGRGTGEQYF. CDR3 coding DNA: TGTGCCAGCAGTTTAAAGGGAGGCAGGGGGACAGGGGAGCAGTACTTC.

This clonotype was seen more than once but under ten times. The V call is TRBV7-2, the J call TRBJ2-2, with TRBD1 as a possible D gene (5 bases). CDR1 and CDR2 from the germline V gene are SGHTA and FQGNSA. The CDR3 covers 15 residues. Trimming shortened V by 1 base and J by 5 bases, and 11 bases separated the two germline ends. For the CDR3, the DNA is TGTGCCAGCAGCTTAGGGGGCGTGGGAACCGGGGAGCTGTTTTTT. Translating it yields CASSLGGVGTGELFF. Full variable domain (rest looked up from reference TRBV7-2 and TRBJ2-2): GAGVSQSPSNKVTEKGKDVELRCDPISGHTALYWYRQSLGQGLEFLIYFQGNSAPDKSGLPSDRFSAERTGGSVSTLTIQRTQQEDSAVYLCASSLGGVGTGELFFGEGSRLTVL.